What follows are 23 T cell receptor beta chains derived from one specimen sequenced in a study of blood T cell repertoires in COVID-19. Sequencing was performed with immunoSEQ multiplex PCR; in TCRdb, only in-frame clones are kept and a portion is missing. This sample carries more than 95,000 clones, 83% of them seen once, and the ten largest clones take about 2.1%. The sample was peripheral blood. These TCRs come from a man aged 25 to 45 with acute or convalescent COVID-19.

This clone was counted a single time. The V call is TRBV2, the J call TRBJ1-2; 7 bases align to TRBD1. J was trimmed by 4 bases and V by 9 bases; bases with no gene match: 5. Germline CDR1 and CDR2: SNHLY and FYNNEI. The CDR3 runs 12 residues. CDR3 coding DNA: TGTGCCAGGCGACAGGGAGGCTATGGCTACACCTTC. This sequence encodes CARRQGGYGYTF.

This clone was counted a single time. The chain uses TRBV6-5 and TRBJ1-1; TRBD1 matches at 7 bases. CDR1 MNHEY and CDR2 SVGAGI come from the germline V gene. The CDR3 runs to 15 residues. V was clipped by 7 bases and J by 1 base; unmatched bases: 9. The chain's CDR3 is CASKAPGQSNTEAFF. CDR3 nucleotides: TGTGCCAGCAAGGCGCCGGGACAGTCGAACACTGAAGCTTTCTTT.

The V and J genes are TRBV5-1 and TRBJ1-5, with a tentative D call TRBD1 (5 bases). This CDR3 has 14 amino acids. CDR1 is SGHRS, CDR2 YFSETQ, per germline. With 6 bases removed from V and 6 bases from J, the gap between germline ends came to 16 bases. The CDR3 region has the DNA TGCGCCAGCAAATTCCGGGACTCTGGTCAGCCCCAGCATTTT. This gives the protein CASKFRDSGQPQHF.

CDR3 nucleotide sequence: TGTGCCAGCAGCGTGGACAGGGAAACGGAGACCCAGTACTTC. This encodes CASSVDRETETQYF. The chain is built from TRBV5-4 and TRBJ2-5; 8 bases match TRBD1. Germline V lookup: CDR1 SGHNT, CDR2 YYREEE (reference sequence). The CDR3 is 14 amino acids. Trimming removed 4 bases from V and 5 bases from J; junction bases left unmatched: 7.

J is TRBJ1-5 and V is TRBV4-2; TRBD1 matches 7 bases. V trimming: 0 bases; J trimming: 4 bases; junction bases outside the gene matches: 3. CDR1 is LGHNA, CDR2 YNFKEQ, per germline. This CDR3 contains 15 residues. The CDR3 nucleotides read TGTGCCAGCAGCCAAGATGCAGGGGGTAATCAGCCCCAGCATTTT. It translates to CASSQDAGGNQPQHF.

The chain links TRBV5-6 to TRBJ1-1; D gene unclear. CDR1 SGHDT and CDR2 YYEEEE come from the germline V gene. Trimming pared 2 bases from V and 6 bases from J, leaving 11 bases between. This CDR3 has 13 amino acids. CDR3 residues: CASSLSSGSEAFF. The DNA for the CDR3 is TGTGCCAGCAGCTTATCGTCCGGGTCTGAAGCTTTCTTT.

The DNA of the CDR3 is TGTGCCAGCAGCTTAGAACTGAAGCATAATTCACCCCTCCACTTT. Translation gives CASSLELKHNSPLHF. The chain carries TRBV11-2 and TRBJ1-6; unclear D gene. CDR1 and CDR2 (germline): SGHAT, FQNNGV. CDR3 length: 15 amino acids. Trimming removed 0 bases at V and 5 bases at J, with 8 bases between.

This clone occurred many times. CDR3 protein: CASSPDGVNTGELFF. The DNA for the CDR3 is TGTGCCAGCAGCCCCGACGGGGTGAACACCGGGGAGCTGTTTTTT. This chain uses TRBV6-4 with TRBJ2-2; a possible D gene is TRBD2 (5 bases). Germline assignment: CDR1 MRHNA and CDR2 SNTAGT. This CDR3 is built from 15 residues. V lost 6 bases and J 1 base, leaving 12 bases between the germline ends.

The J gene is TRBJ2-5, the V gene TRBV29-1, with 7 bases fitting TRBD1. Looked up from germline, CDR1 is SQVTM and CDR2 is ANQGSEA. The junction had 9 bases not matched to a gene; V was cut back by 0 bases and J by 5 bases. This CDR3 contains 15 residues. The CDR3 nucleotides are TGCAGCGTTGAAGATCCCGACAGGGCGGAGGAGACCCAGTACTTC. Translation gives CSVEDPDRAEETQYF.

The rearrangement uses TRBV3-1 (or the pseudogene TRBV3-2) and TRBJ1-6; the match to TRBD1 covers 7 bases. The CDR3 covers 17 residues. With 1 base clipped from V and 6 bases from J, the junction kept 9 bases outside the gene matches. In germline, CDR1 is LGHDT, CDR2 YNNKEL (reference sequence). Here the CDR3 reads CASSQGVGTAFNSPLHF. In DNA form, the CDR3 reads TGTGCCAGCAGCCAAGGGGTTGGGACAGCCTTTAATTCACCCCTCCACTTT.

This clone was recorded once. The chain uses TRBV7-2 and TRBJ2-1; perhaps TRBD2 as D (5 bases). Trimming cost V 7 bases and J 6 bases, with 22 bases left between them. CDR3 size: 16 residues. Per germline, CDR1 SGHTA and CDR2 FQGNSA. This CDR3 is CASMGLAFLLGNEQFF. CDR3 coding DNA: TGTGCCAGCATGGGTCTAGCCTTCCTCCTAGGCAATGAGCAGTTCTTC.

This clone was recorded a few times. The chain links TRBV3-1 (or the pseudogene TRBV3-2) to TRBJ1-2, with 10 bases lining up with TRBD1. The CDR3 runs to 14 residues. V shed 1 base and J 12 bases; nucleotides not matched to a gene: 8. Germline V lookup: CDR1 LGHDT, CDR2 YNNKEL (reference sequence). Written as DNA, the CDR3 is TGTGCCAGCAGCCAAGGGGGGCAGACAGGGGGCCACACCTTC. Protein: CASSQGGQTGGHTF.

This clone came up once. The CDR3 is CASSITAIFGTGNQPQHF. For the CDR3, the DNA is TGTGCCAGTAGCATCACCGCGATATTTGGGACAGGGAATCAGCCCCAGCATTTT. This chain connects TRBV19 to TRBJ1-5, with 9 bases lining up with TRBD1. Trimming took 6 bases from V and 4 from J; bases not matched to a gene: 16. CDR1 and CDR2 from the germline V gene are LNHDA and SQIVND (reference sequence). The CDR3 spans 18 residues.

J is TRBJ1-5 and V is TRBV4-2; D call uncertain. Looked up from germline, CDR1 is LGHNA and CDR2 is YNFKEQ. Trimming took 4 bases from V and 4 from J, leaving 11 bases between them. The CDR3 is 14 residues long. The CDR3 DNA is TGTGCCAGCAGCCTCGGGTCGGGGAATCAGCCCCAGCATTTT. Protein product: CASSLGSGNQPQHF.

CDR3 coding DNA: TGCAGTGCTAGTGAGAAGGGGCTAGCGAATTACAATGAGCAGTTCTTC. Amino acids: CSASEKGLANYNEQFF. The genes are TRBV20-1 and TRBJ2-1, with D perhaps matching TRBD2 (6 bases). The CDR3 is 16 amino acids. Trimming left V 3 bases short and J 4 bases short, with 19 bases between. Germline V gives CDR1 DFQATT, CDR2 SNEGSKA (reference sequence).

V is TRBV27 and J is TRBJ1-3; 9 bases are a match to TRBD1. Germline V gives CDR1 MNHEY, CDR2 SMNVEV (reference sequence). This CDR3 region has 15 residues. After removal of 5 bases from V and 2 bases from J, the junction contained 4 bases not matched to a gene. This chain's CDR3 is CASSPRTGAGNTIYF. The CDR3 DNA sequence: TGTGCCAGCAGTCCACGGACAGGGGCTGGAAACACCATATATTTT.

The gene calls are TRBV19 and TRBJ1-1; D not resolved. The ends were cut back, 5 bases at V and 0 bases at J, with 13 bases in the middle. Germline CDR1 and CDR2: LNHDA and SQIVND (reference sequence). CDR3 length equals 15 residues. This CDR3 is CASSPRGDMNTEAFF. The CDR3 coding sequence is TGTGCCAGTAGTCCCCGGGGAGACATGAACACTGAAGCTTTCTTT.

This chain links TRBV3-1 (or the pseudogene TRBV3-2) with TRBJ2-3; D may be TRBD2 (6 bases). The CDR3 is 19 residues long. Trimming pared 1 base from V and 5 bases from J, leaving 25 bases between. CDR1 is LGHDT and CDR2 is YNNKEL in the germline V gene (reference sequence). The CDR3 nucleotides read TGTGCCAGCAGCCAAGCTCTACTACAGAGAGCGGGTCCCGAAGATACGCAGTATTTT. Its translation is CASSQALLQRAGPEDTQYF.

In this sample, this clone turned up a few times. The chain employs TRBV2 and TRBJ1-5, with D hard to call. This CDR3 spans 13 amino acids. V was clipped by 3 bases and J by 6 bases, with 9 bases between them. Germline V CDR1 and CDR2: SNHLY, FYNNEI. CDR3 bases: TGTGCCAGCAGTGATGGCCTTGGTCAGCCCCAGCATTTT. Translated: CASSDGLGQPQHF.

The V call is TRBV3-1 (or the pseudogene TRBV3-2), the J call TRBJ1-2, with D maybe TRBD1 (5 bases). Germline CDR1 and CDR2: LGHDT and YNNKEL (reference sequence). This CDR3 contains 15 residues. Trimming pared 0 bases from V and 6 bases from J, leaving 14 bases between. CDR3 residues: CASSQESRADNGYTF. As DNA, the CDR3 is TGTGCCAGCAGCCAAGAATCCAGGGCGGACAATGGCTACACCTTC.

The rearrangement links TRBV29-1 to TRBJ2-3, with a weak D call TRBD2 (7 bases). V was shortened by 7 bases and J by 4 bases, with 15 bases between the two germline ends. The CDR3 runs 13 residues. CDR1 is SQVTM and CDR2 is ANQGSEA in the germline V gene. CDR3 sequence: CSDDKGGADTQYF. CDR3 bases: TGCAGCGATGACAAAGGGGGGGCAGATACGCAGTATTTT.

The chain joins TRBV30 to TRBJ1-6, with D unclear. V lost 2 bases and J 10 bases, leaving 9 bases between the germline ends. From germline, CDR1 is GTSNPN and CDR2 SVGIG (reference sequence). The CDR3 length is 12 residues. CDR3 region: CAWSRTGSPLHF. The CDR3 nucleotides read TGTGCCTGGAGTAGGACGGGATCACCCCTCCACTTT.

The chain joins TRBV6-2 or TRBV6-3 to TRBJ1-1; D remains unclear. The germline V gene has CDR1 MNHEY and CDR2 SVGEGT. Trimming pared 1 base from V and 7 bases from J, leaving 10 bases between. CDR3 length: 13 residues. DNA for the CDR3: TGTGCCAGCAGTTACTTAGGGAGGAGTGAAGCTTTCTTT. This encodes CASSYLGRSEAFF.